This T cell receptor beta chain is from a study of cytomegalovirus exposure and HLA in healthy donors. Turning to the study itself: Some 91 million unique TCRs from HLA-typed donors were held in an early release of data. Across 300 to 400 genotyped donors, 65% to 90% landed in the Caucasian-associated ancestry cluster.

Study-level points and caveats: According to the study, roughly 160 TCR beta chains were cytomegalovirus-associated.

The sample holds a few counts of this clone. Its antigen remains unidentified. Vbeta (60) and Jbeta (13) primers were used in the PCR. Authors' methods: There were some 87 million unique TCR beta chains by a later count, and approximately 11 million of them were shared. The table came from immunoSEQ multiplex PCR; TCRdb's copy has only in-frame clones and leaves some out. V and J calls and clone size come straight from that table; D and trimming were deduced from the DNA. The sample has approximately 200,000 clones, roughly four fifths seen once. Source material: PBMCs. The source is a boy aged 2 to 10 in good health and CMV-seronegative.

The CDR3 spells CASSQDRGEQFF. The CDR3 DNA reads TGCGCCAGCAGCCAAGATCGGGGGGAGCAGTTCTTC. This chain uses TRBV4-1 with TRBJ2-1; a weak D match, TRBD2 (6 bases). Per the germline V gene, CDR1 is MGHRA and CDR2 is YSYEKL. The CDR3 has 12 amino acids. The V and J ends lost 0 bases and 10 bases respectively, with 7 bases between them.